This T cell receptor (beta chain) came from a study of control samples from healthy donors and cancer patients. TCRdb's table, derived via immunoSEQ multiplex PCR, lists solely in-frame clones and lacks some. This table has over 110,000 clones, around 90% appearing once. Sample: blood. The sequence derives from a man aged 25-45 years in good health.

The CDR3 is CASSKWTQRGGYTF. The CDR3, as DNA: TGTGCCAGCAGCAAGTGGACCCAGAGAGGGGGCTACACCTTC. The J gene is TRBJ1-2, the V gene TRBV6-5; D gene unclear. Looked up from germline, CDR1 is MNHEY and CDR2 is SVGAGI. The V end was cut by 6 bases, the J end by 8 bases, with 19 bases between. The CDR3 spans 14 residues.